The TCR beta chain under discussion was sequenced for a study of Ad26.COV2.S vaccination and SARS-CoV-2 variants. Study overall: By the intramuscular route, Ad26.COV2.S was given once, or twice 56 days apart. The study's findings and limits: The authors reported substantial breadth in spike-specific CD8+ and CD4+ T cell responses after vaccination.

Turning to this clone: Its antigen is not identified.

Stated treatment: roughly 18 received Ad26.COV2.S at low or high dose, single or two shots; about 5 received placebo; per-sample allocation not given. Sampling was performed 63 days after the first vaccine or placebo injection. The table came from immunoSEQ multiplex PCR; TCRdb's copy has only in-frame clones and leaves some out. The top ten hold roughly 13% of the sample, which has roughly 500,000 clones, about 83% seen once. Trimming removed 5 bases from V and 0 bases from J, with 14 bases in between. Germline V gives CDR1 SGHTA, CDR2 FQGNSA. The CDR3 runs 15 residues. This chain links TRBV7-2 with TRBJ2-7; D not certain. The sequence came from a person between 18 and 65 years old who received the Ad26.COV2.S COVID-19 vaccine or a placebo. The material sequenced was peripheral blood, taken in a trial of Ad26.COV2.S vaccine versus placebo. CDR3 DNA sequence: TGTGCCAGCAGCACGGTCTTCGGACCCTCCTACGAGCAGTACTTC. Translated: CASSTVFGPSYEQYF.